The following is a TCR beta chain sequence with its context. Germline and junction disagree at one end, which may indicate a read error. TCRdb reprocessed the PCR reads with MiXCR, giving one entry per CDR3 protein. Here the sample spans about 97,000 distinct CDR3 sequences, more than 45% being singletons. This record comes from a study of CDR3 diversity in severe acne. CDR1 is WNHNN and CDR2 is SYGVQD in the germline V gene (reference sequence). The CDR3 spans 14 residues. This receptor was obtained from a male donor with acne. The chain employs TRBV10-1 and TRBJ1-6; D is undetermined. Sequences were obtained from blood. As DNA, the CDR3 is TGCGCCAGCAGTGAGCGAGGGAAGAATTCACCCAACCAATTT. It translates to CASSERGKNSPNQF.